A selection of T cell receptor beta chains follows, all from one sample in a study of CD8+ T cells in alopecia areata. This table comes from immunoSEQ multiplex PCR, and its TCRdb copy is limited to in-frame clones, with some not included. The data hold around 100,000 clones, with around 60% observed a single time. The specimen sequenced was CD4+ T cells sorted from blood. These receptors all come from a human donor in good health. Both conserved end residues are part of each CDR3. D genes are given only for firm matches. For some rows the clone size is stated as once, few or many, or as a class when expanded; others skip it.

j_gene | abundance | len | v_gene | d_gene | CDR3nt | CDR3aa
TRBJ2-3 | . | 15 | TRBV30 | . | TGTGCCTGGAGTGGCCTATCGAGGAGCACAGATACGCAGTATTTT | CAWSGLSRSTDTQYF
TRBJ2-5 | . | 13 | TRBV29-1 | . | TGCAGCGTTGCGGGCAGGGTAACAGAGACCCAGTACTTC | CSVAGRVTETQYF
TRBJ1-5 | once | 17 | TRBV23-1 | . | TGCGCCAGCAGTCAATCGGGCGGGAGGGGGAGCAATCAGCCCCAGCATTTT | CASSQSGGRGSNQPQHF
TRBJ2-7 | . | 12 | TRBV5-1 | TRBD1 | TGCGCCAGCAGCTTCGACAGGGACGAGCAGTACTTC | CASSFDRDEQYF
TRBJ2-5 | few | 16 | TRBV7-2 | TRBD2 | TGTGCCAGCAGCCCCCGGACTAGCGGGGGGAAGGAGACCCAGTACTTC | CASSPRTSGGKETQYF
TRBJ2-1 | few | 15 | TRBV14 | . | TGTGCCAGCAGCTTCGGCGGGGCCTCCTACAATGAGCAGTTCTTC | CASSFGGASYNEQFF
TRBJ1-1 | . | 17 | TRBV9 | . | TGTGCCAGCAGCGTAGCGCGGGGGGTATCTTCGAACACTGAAGCTTTCTTT | CASSVARGVSSNTEAFF
TRBJ2-1 | few | 16 | TRBV18 | TRBD2 | TGTGCCAGCTCACCACGGACTAGCGGGGGACGAGGTGAGCAGTTCTTC | CASSPRTSGGRGEQFF
TRBJ1-1 | . | 13 | TRBV4-3 | . | TGCGCCAGCAGCCAAGACAGGGACACTGAAGCTTTCTTT | CASSQDRDTEAFF
TRBJ1-2 | . | 12 | TRBV30 | . | TGTGCCTGGAGTGTGCGGAACTATGGCTACACCTTC | CAWSVRNYGYTF
TRBJ2-1 | . | 17 | TRBV4-1 | TRBD2 | TGCGCCAGCAGCCAAGATAGTCAGCGGGGGACGAACAATGAGCAGTTCTTC | CASSQDSQRGTNNEQFF
TRBJ1-3 | few | 16 | TRBV30 | TRBD1 | TGTGCCTGGAGTTCCCTGGGACAGACCTCTGGAAACACCATATATTTT | CAWSSLGQTSGNTIYF
TRBJ1-6 | . | 15 | TRBV4-1 | TRBD1 | TGCGCCAGCAGTGAGGACAGGACGCGAGGTTCACCCCTCCACTTT | CASSEDRTRGSPLHF
TRBJ1-6 | . | 14 | TRBV7-2 | TRBD1 | TGTGCCAGCAGCTTCCGGGACAGGGGATCACCCCTCCACTTT | CASSFRDRGSPLHF
TRBJ1-2 | . | 15 | TRBV14 | TRBD1 | TGTGCCAGCAGCCCGTGGACAGGGGGCTCCTATGGCTACACCTTC | CASSPWTGGSYGYTF
TRBJ1-2 | . | 14 | TRBV6-5 | . | TGTGCCAGCAGTTACTCGGGCAGATACTATGGCTACACCTTC | CASSYSGRYYGYTF
TRBJ1-1 | few | 10 | TRBV6-1 | . | TGTGCCAGCAGCCGATATGAAGCTTTCTTT | CASSRYEAFF
TRBJ1-2 | few | 12 | TRBV5-1 | . | TGCGCCAGCAGCTTCGGGTCATATGGCTACACCTTC | CASSFGSYGYTF
TRBJ1-2 | . | 14 | TRBV2 | . | TGTGCCAGCAGTGAAGCCGGGACGGACTATGGCTACACCTTC | CASSEAGTDYGYTF
TRBJ2-5 | few | 14 | TRBV25-1 | . | TGTGCCAGCAGTGAACAGGGTAGAGGAGAGACCCAGTACTTC | CASSEQGRGETQYF
TRBJ2-2 | few | 14 | TRBV28 | TRBD1 | TGTGCCAGCACGGACAGGGGCGGGACCGGGGAGCTGTTTTTT | CASTDRGGTGELFF
TRBJ1-6 | . | 16 | TRBV5-1 | TRBD1 | TGCGCCAGCAGCCGAGGACAGGGGTCATTTAATTCACCCCTCCACTTT | CASSRGQGSFNSPLHF
TRBJ2-5 | once | 15 | TRBV15 | . | TGTGCCACCAGCAGAAGGTCTCTTAGCGCAGAGACCCAGTACTTC | CATSRRSLSAETQYF
TRBJ2-5 | . | 13 | TRBV18 | . | TGTGCCAGCTCACCACTGAACCAAGAGACCCAGTACTTC | CASSPLNQETQYF
TRBJ2-6 | . | 15 | TRBV19 | . | TGTGCCAGTAGTATAGAGGTCTCTGGGGCCAACGTCCTGACTTTC | CASSIEVSGANVLTF
TRBJ2-1 | . | 14 | TRBV14 | . | TGTGCCAGCAGCCAAGATTTTAGCCGGACTGAGCAGTTCTTC | CASSQDFSRTEQFF
TRBJ2-2 | few | 17 | TRBV18 | TRBD2 | TGTGCCAGCTCACCCTCTCGGACTAGCGGGGACACCGGGGAGCTGTTTTTT | CASSPSRTSGDTGELFF
TRBJ2-6 | . | 14 | TRBV2 | . | TGTGCCAGCACCCTGTCAGTTGGGGCCAACGTCCTGACTTTC | CASTLSVGANVLTF
TRBJ1-2 | . | 14 | TRBV19 | . | TGTGCCAGTAGTATGGGGTCCACCCTCTATGGCTACACCTTC | CASSMGSTLYGYTF
TRBJ2-7 | . | 15 | TRBV29-1 | TRBD2 | TGCAGCGTTGGCGACGAGCGGGGCCCCCCCTACGAGCAGTACTTC | CSVGDERGPPYEQYF
TRBJ2-7 | . | 10 | TRBV6-6 | . | TGTGCCAGCAGTCACTCGAGTTTCCACTTC | CASSHSSFHF
TRBJ2-5 | . | 15 | TRBV5-1 | . | TGCGCCAGCAGCAGTCGACAGCCCGAACAAGAGACCCAGTACTTC | CASSSRQPEQETQYF
TRBJ1-3 | . | 14 | TRBV30 | TRBD1 | TGTGCCTGGAGCCGGACAGGGGTTGGAAACACCATATATTTT | CAWSRTGVGNTIYF
TRBJ1-2 | . | 12 | TRBV30 | . | TGTGCCTGGAGGGATGGAAACTATGGCTACACCTTC | CAWRDGNYGYTF
TRBJ2-6 | . | 14 | TRBV27 | . | TGTGCCAGCAGTTTGGGGCTCGGGGCCAACGTCCTGACTTTC | CASSLGLGANVLTF
TRBJ1-2 | . | 13 | TRBV7-2 | . | TGTGCCAGCAGTCCTTACGCTGGGGATGGCTACACCTTC | CASSPYAGDGYTF
TRBJ1-2 | . | 11 | TRBV20-1 | . | TGCAGTGCTTGGGGTACATATGGCTACACCTTC | CSAWGTYGYTF
TRBJ2-1 | . | 13 | TRBV7-9 | TRBD1 | TGTGCCAGCAGTGGACAGGGGGCTCCTGAGCAGTTCTTC | CASSGQGAPEQFF
TRBJ2-1 | . | 10 | TRBV28 | . | TGTGCCAGCGGGGGCCATGAGCAGTTCTTC | CASGGHEQFF
TRBJ1-4 | . | 13 | TRBV11-2 | . | TGTGCCAGCAGCTTAGGGGACAATGAAAAACTGTTTTTT | CASSLGDNEKLFF
TRBJ1-2 | . | 14 | TRBV7-2 | . | TGTGCCAGCAGCTTGGGTAGGGAAAGCTATGGCTACACCTTC | CASSLGRESYGYTF
TRBJ1-1 | . | 13 | TRBV9 | . | TGTGCCAGCAGCCCCGCAATGAACACTGAAGCTTTCTTT | CASSPAMNTEAFF
TRBJ2-5 | once | 16 | TRBV4-2 | TRBD2 | TGTGCCAGCAGCCAAGTAAGCGGGGGGGCCGGTGAGACCCAGTACTTC | CASSQVSGGAGETQYF
TRBJ1-1 | . | 13 | TRBV18 | . | TGTGCCAGCTCACCTAGACAGGACACTGAAGCTTTCTTT | CASSPRQDTEAFF
TRBJ2-7 | . | 15 | TRBV18 | TRBD2 | TGTGCCAGCTCACGACCACTAGCGAATACCTACGAGCAGTACTTC | CASSRPLANTYEQYF
TRBJ1-2 | . | 10 | TRBV29-1 | . | TGCAGCGTTGATGGGGTTGGCTACACCTTC | CSVDGVGYTF
TRBJ1-1 | . | 13 | TRBV30 | TRBD1 | TGTGCCTGGACGATACAGGGGAGGGCTGAAGCTTTCTTT | CAWTIQGRAEAFF
TRBJ2-5 | few | 13 | TRBV28 | TRBD1 | TGTGCCAGCACTCCAGGGGAATGGCGGGGACAGGACTTC | CASTPGEWRGQDF
TRBJ2-5 | . | 16 | TRBV30 | . | TGTGCCTGGAGTGACGGTGCGACGGTGATAGGAGAGACCCAGTACTTC | CAWSDGATVIGETQYF
TRBJ1-1 | . | 11 | TRBV20-1 | . | TGCAGTGCTAGAGGTGGAACTGAAGCTTTCTTT | CSARGGTEAFF